A selection of T cell receptor beta chains follows, all from one sample in a study of patients and donors after allogeneic stem cell transplantation. Each CDR3 protein gets one entry after TCRdb re-called the RT-PCR reads with MiXCR. The data show roughly 140,000 distinct CDR3 sequences, over 30% seen once. Sequenced sample: blood, either unsorted or a sorted T cell fraction (not recorded which). These receptors came from a human donor who was either an allogeneic HSCT recipient or a stem cell or donor lymphocyte infusion donor (not recorded which). It is not recorded whose cells these are; they may come from a transplant donor. The CDR3 runs from the conserved cysteine through the conserved F or W. D genes are given only for firm matches. The size field is filled for only some rows; it gives once, few, many or a size class.

V: TRBV12-3/TRBV12-4; size: .; J: TRBJ1-2; D: .; DNA: TGTGCCAGCAGTTTATTGGGGAAACCTAACTATGGCTACACCTTC; CDR3: CASSLLGKPNYGYTF
V: TRBV7-8; size: few; J: TRBJ1-1; D: .; DNA: TGTGCCAGCACCCAACAGGGAGGCACTGAAGCTTTCTTT; CDR3: CASTQQGGTEAFF
V: TRBV13; size: .; J: TRBJ1-3; D: .; DNA: TGTGCCAGCAGCCCCGGGCTGGGCTCTGGAAACACCATATATTTT; CDR3: CASSPGLGSGNTIYF
V: TRBV5-1; size: .; J: TRBJ2-3; D: .; DNA: TGCGCCAGCAGCTCCAACATCGGACGCACAGATACGCAGTATTTT; CDR3: CASSSNIGRTDTQYF
V: TRBV12-3/TRBV12-4; size: .; J: TRBJ1-2; D: .; DNA: TGTGCCAGCAGTTTTAGGGACGGGAGGTATGGCTACACCTTC; CDR3: CASSFRDGRYGYTF
V: TRBV12-3/TRBV12-4; size: many; J: TRBJ1-5; D: .; DNA: TGTGCCAGCAGTTTGTGGGGCAATCAGCCCCAGCATTTT; CDR3: CASSLWGNQPQHF
V: TRBV3-1; size: few; J: TRBJ1-2; D: .; DNA: TGTGCCAGCAGCAACCCCCCGGACGGCTACACCTTC; CDR3: CASSNPPDGYTF
V: TRBV28; size: .; J: TRBJ2-6; D: TRBD1; DNA: TGTGCCAGCAGTTTATGGGACGGACAGGGCCACTCTGGGGCCAACGTCCTGACTTTC; CDR3: CASSLWDGQGHSGANVLTF
V: TRBV28; size: few; J: TRBJ2-6; D: .; DNA: TGTGCCAGCAGTTCGCTGGCAGGCTCTGGGGCCAACGTCCTGACTTTC; CDR3: CASSSLAGSGANVLTF
V: TRBV5-1; size: .; J: TRBJ2-5; D: .; DNA: TGCGCCAGCAGCCCTTCGGTAGTGGAGACCCAGTACTTC; CDR3: CASSPSVVETQYF
V: TRBV11-1; size: .; J: TRBJ1-2; D: TRBD1; DNA: TGTGCCAGCAGCTTATTTCCGGGACAGGGGGCTCGAGGCTACACCTTC; CDR3: CASSLFPGQGARGYTF
V: TRBV20-1; size: .; J: TRBJ1-3; D: .; DNA: TGCAGTGCTGGGGTAATGGGAGGAAACACCATATATTTT; CDR3: CSAGVMGGNTIYF
V: TRBV7-9; size: few; J: TRBJ2-5; D: .; DNA: TGTGCCAGCAGCCCGTGGACAGATCAAGAGACCCAGTACTTC; CDR3: CASSPWTDQETQYF
V: TRBV12-3/TRBV12-4; size: .; J: TRBJ1-1; D: TRBD1; DNA: TGTGCCAGCAGATGGACAGGAGGCACTGAAGCTTTCTTT; CDR3: CASRWTGGTEAFF
V: TRBV10-2; size: .; J: TRBJ2-1; D: .; DNA: TGCGCCAGCAGTGGTTCGTCAAGGAATGAGCAGTTCTTC; CDR3: CASSGSSRNEQFF
V: TRBV7-2; size: .; J: TRBJ1-1; D: .; DNA: TGTGCCAGCAGCTTAGGTCGGGCGGCCTTCCGGACTGAAGCTTTCTTT; CDR3: CASSLGRAAFRTEAFF
V: TRBV29-1; size: .; J: TRBJ1-1; D: TRBD1; DNA: TGCAGCGTTGAAGGGGGACAGCTGAACACTGAAGCTTTCTTT; CDR3: CSVEGGQLNTEAFF
V: TRBV28; size: .; J: TRBJ1-6; D: .; DNA: TGTGCCAGCAGTTCTAACAGCTTAGTCCCCCTCCACTTT; CDR3: CASSSNSLVPLHF
V: TRBV28; size: .; J: TRBJ1-2; D: .; DNA: TGTGCCAGCGGTTCGGGACAAGTCCTATCCGGCTACACCTTC; CDR3: CASGSGQVLSGYTF
V: TRBV14; size: .; J: TRBJ1-6; D: .; DNA: TGTGCCAGCAGCAGGGCATTGAATTCACCCCTCCACTTT; CDR3: CASSRALNSPLHF
V: TRBV7-2; size: .; J: TRBJ1-5; D: .; DNA: TGTGCCAGCAGCTTAGGGGCAGGCGGGAATCAGCCCCAGCATTTT; CDR3: CASSLGAGGNQPQHF
V: TRBV5-6; size: .; J: TRBJ1-1; D: .; DNA: TGTGCCAGCAGCTTGGGACCGGCGATGAACACTGAAGCTTTCTTT; CDR3: CASSLGPAMNTEAFF
V: TRBV5-1; size: many; J: TRBJ1-1; D: TRBD1; DNA: TGCGCCAGCAGCACCGGACAGGGAAACACTGAAGCTTTCTTT; CDR3: CASSTGQGNTEAFF
V: TRBV6-5; size: few; J: TRBJ1-6; D: TRBD1; DNA: TGTGCCAGCAGCGCAGGACAGGGGGTGGGTAATTCACCCCTCCACTTT; CDR3: CASSAGQGVGNSPLHF
V: TRBV5-8; size: few; J: TRBJ1-1; D: .; DNA: TGTGCCAGCAGCTCCTTTACACGGGTTGAAGCTTTCTTT; CDR3: CASSSFTRVEAFF
V: TRBV28; size: few; J: TRBJ1-3; D: .; DNA: TGTGCCAGCAGTCCAGCGCCGTGGCGAAACACCATATATTTT; CDR3: CASSPAPWRNTIYF
V: TRBV12-3/TRBV12-4; size: .; J: TRBJ1-1; D: .; DNA: TGTGCCAGCAGACCTCGGGGGAATTCCGAAGCTTTCTTT; CDR3: CASRPRGNSEAFF
V: TRBV28; size: few; J: TRBJ1-6; D: .; DNA: TGTGCCAGCAGTCGACCTCACAGGGATGGAAATTCACCCCTCCACTTT; CDR3: CASSRPHRDGNSPLHF
V: TRBV7-6; size: .; J: TRBJ2-7; D: TRBD1; DNA: TGTGCCAGCAGCTTAGGGGACAGCTCCTACGAGCAGTACTTC; CDR3: CASSLGDSSYEQYF
V: TRBV13; size: few; J: TRBJ1-5; D: .; DNA: TGTGCCAGCAGCTCGGGACGTAGCAATCAGCCCCAGCATTTT; CDR3: CASSSGRSNQPQHF
V: TRBV6-6; size: few; J: TRBJ1-2; D: .; DNA: TGTGCCAGCATCTCAGACTATGGCTACACCTTC; CDR3: CASISDYGYTF
V: TRBV12-3/TRBV12-4; size: .; J: TRBJ1-2; D: .; DNA: TGTGCCACTCTGAGTGGGTTTACTAACTATGGCTACACCTTC; CDR3: CATLSGFTNYGYTF
V: TRBV9; size: .; J: TRBJ1-1; D: TRBD1; DNA: TGTGCCAGCAGCGGATCCGGGACAGGGGGCCGCGGTCCCATGAACACTGAAGCTTTCTTT; CDR3: CASSGSGTGGRGPMNTEAFF
V: TRBV5-1; size: .; J: TRBJ2-3; D: .; DNA: TGCGCCAGCAGCTTGACTAGCAGTACGCAGTATTTT; CDR3: CASSLTSSTQYF
V: TRBV24-1; size: .; J: TRBJ2-3; D: .; DNA: TGTGCCACCAGTGATTCAGACGGAGCTAGCACAGATACGCAGTATTTT; CDR3: CATSDSDGASTDTQYF
V: TRBV25-1; size: .; J: TRBJ1-1; D: .; DNA: TGTGCCAGCAGTGAAGCCCTAATCTCTCCTGGCCCCCTCACTGAAGCTTTCTTT; CDR3: CASSEALISPGPLTEAFF
V: TRBV5-6; size: few; J: TRBJ1-1; D: .; DNA: TGTGCCAGCAGGATGGCGAACACTGAAGCTTTCTTT; CDR3: CASRMANTEAFF
V: TRBV12-3/TRBV12-4; size: many; J: TRBJ1-1; D: TRBD1; DNA: TGTGCCAGCAGTTCCAGGACAGGGAACACTGAAGCTTTCTTT; CDR3: CASSSRTGNTEAFF
V: TRBV2; size: .; J: TRBJ1-5; D: TRBD1; DNA: TGTGCCAGCTCCGGGACAGGGCTCGTGGAGCCCCAGCATTTT; CDR3: CASSGTGLVEPQHF
V: TRBV5-6; size: .; J: TRBJ2-1; D: TRBD2; DNA: TGTGCCAGCAGCTTCACAGCGGGGGGCGTGGAGAATGAGCAGTTCTTC; CDR3: CASSFTAGGVENEQFF
V: TRBV7-8; size: .; J: TRBJ1-1; D: .; DNA: TGTGCCAGCAGCCCGGGCATGGGGGCCGACACTGAAGCTTTCTTT; CDR3: CASSPGMGADTEAFF
V: TRBV5-1; size: .; J: TRBJ2-5; D: .; DNA: TGCGCCAGCAGCTTGGCCAGCCAGACCCAGTACTTC; CDR3: CASSLASQTQYF
V: TRBV18; size: .; J: TRBJ1-5; D: .; DNA: TGTGCCAGCTCACTCAGGGAGAATCAGCCCCAGCATTTT; CDR3: CASSLRENQPQHF
V: TRBV5-1; size: .; J: TRBJ1-3; D: .; DNA: TGCGCCAGCAGCTCCCGGGGAGGAAACACCATATATTTT; CDR3: CASSSRGGNTIYF
V: TRBV20-1; size: few; J: TRBJ1-1; D: .; DNA: TGCAGTGCTGCAGCGGCGGCGGGGTCCGCTGAAGCTTTCTTT; CDR3: CSAAAAAGSAEAFF
V: TRBV29-1; size: .; J: TRBJ2-1; D: .; DNA: TGCAGCGTTGAGGCGTGGAATGAGCAGTTCTTC; CDR3: CSVEAWNEQFF
V: TRBV27; size: .; J: TRBJ1-2; D: .; DNA: TGTGCCAGCACTTCGAACGGGGCCGGGGGCTACACCTTC; CDR3: CASTSNGAGGYTF
V: TRBV24-1; size: .; J: TRBJ2-1; D: .; DNA: TGTGCCACCAGTGATTCTTACAACTACAATGAGCAGTTCTTC; CDR3: CATSDSYNYNEQFF
V: TRBV12-3/TRBV12-4; size: .; J: TRBJ2-5; D: TRBD1; DNA: TGTGCCAGCATGGGATTTCTGAGGGGGCCCTCAGTAGAGACCCAGTACTTC; CDR3: CASMGFLRGPSVETQYF
V: TRBV12-3/TRBV12-4; size: many; J: TRBJ1-1; D: .; DNA: TGTGCTAGCAGCTTAAAAGGTGATACTGAAGCTTTCTTT; CDR3: CASSLKGDTEAFF
V: TRBV2; size: once; J: TRBJ1-1; D: TRBD1; DNA: TGTGGCTCCCGGGACAGGGAGGGGAACACTGAAGCTTTCTTT; CDR3: CGSRDREGNTEAFF
V: TRBV4-1; size: .; J: TRBJ2-4; D: .; DNA: TGCGCCAGCAGCCAACCTCGGGACTCCCCTCATAAAAACATTCAGTACTTC; CDR3: CASSQPRDSPHKNIQYF
V: TRBV6-2/TRBV6-3; size: .; J: TRBJ1-6; D: TRBD1; DNA: TGTGCCAGCAGCACCGGGACAGGGCGTTCCTATAATTCACCCCTCCACTTT; CDR3: CASSTGTGRSYNSPLHF
V: TRBV7-6; size: .; J: TRBJ1-6; D: .; DNA: TGTGCCAGCAGCTTAGTTGAGCCACATAATTCACCCCTCCACTTT; CDR3: CASSLVEPHNSPLHF